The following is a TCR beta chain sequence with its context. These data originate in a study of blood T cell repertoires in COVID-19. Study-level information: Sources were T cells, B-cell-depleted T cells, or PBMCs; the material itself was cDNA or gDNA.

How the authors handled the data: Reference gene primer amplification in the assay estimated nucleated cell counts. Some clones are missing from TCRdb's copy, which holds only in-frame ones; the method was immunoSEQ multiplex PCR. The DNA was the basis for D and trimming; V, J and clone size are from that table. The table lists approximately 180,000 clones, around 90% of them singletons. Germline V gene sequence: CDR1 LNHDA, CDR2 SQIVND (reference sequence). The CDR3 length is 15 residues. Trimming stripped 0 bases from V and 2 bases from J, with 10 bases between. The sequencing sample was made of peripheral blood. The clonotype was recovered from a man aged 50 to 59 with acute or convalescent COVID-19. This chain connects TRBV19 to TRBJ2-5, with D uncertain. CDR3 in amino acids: CASSIEGWRQETQYF. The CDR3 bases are TGTGCCAGTAGTATAGAAGGCTGGCGGCAAGAGACCCAGTACTTC. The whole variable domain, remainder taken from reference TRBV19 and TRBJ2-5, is DGGITQSPKYLFRKEGQNVTLSCEQNLNHDAMYWYRQDPGQGLRLIYYSQIVNDFQKGDIAEGYSVSREKKESFPLTVTSAQKNPTAFYLCASSIEGWRQETQYFGPGTRLLVL.